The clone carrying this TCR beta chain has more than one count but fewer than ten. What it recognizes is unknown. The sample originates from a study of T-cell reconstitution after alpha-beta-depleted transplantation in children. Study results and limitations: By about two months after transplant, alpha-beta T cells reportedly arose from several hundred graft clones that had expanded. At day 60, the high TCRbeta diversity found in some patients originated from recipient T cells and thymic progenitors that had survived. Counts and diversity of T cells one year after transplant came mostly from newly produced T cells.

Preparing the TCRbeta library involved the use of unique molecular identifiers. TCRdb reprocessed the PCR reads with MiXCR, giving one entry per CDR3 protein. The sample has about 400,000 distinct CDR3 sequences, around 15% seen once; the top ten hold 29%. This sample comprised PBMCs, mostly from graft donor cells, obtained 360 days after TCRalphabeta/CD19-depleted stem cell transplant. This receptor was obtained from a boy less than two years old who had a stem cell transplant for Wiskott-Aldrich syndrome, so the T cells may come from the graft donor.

CDR3 amino acids: CASSLEFSEKLFF. CDR3 in DNA: TGTGCCAGCAGCTTAGAGTTTTCAGAAAAACTGTTTTTT. J is TRBJ1-4 and V is TRBV7-2; the D is unclear. The germline V and J ends were trimmed by 1 base and 8 bases, with 8 bases remaining between them. The CDR3 contains 13 residues. CDR1 and CDR2 (germline): SGHTA, FQGNSA.